Following are 3 T cell receptor beta chains from one sample sequenced in a study of CD8 T cells in Susac syndrome. RNA, at about 0.45 to 1 ug, was reverse transcribed with random hexamers. TCRdb processed the immunoSEQ multiplex PCR reads anew with MiXCR; each CDR3 protein has one entry. The profile shows some 65,000 distinct CDR3 sequences, just under 95% of them singletons. The sequenced sample was CD8+ T cells from PBMCs. These receptors were taken from a human donor with multiple sclerosis.

V and J are TRBV30 and TRBJ2-5; D not resolved. The CDR3 is 11 amino acids. V was shortened by 3 bases and J by 5 bases, with 7 bases between the two germline ends. Germline lookup yields CDR1 GTSNPN and CDR2 SVGIG (reference sequence). CDR3 DNA: TGTGCCTGGAGCCTTGGGGAGACCCAGTACTTC. It codes for CAWSLGETQYF. The full variable domain, rest sourced from reference TRBV30 and TRBJ2-5, is SQTIHQWPATLVQPVGSPLSLECTVEGTSNPNLYWYRQAAGRGLQLLFYSVGIGQISSEVPQNLSASRPQDRQFILSSKKLLLSDSGFYLCAWSLGETQYFGPGTRLLVL.

The chain carries TRBV5-1 and TRBJ2-5; weak D call: TRBD1 (6 bases). Germline CDR1 reads SGHRS; CDR2 reads YFSETQ. V dropped 0 bases and J dropped 2 bases, with 11 bases sitting between them. The CDR3 covers 15 residues. The CDR3 here is CASSLVTGWQETQYF. DNA for the CDR3: TGCGCCAGCAGCTTGGTTACAGGGTGGCAAGAGACCCAGTACTTC. The variable domain in full, with the rest retrieved from reference TRBV5-1 and TRBJ2-5, is KAGVTQTPRYLIKTRGQQVTLSCSPISGHRSVSWYQQTPGQGLQFLFEYFSETQRNKGNFPGRFSGRQFSNSRSEMNVSTLELGDSALYLCASSLVTGWQETQYFGPGTRLLVL.

This clonotype appeared a few times. J is TRBJ2-1 and V is TRBV27; the match to TRBD1 covers 9 bases. With V trimmed by 4 bases and J by 5 bases, 6 bases remained unmatched. The germline V gene encodes CDR1 MNHEY and CDR2 SMNVEV (reference sequence). This CDR3 region has 15 residues. This chain's CDR3 is CASSSRDRENNEQFF. CDR3 nucleotide sequence: TGTGCCAGCAGTTCACGGGACAGGGAAAACAATGAGCAGTTCTTC.